Shown below are 11 T cell receptor beta chains from a single sample sequenced in a study of siplizumab effects on memory and regulatory T cells. Assay: immunoSEQ multiplex PCR; the TCRdb copy retains only in-frame clones and omits some. The data show more than 45,000 clones, roughly 97% seen once. Sample: naive CD4+ T cells sorted from blood. Receptor source: a human donor in good health.

The CDR3 sequence is CASSDRGIEAFF. CDR3 in DNA: TGTGCCAGCAGCGACAGGGGGATTGAAGCTTTCTTT. The rearrangement joins TRBV6-5 to TRBJ1-1; 9 bases line up with TRBD1. Germline V gene lookup returns CDR1 MNHEY and CDR2 SVGAGI. The trim removed 6 bases at V and 7 bases at J, leaving 3 bases unmatched. The CDR3 is 12 amino acids.

The chain is built from TRBV9 and TRBJ1-5; 10 bases map to TRBD1. The CDR3 has 15 residues. The trim removed 7 bases at V and 0 bases at J, leaving 4 bases unmatched. Germline V gene data show CDR1 as SGDLS and CDR2 as YYNGEE. CDR3 loop: CASDDRGLSNQPQHF. CDR3 DNA sequence: TGTGCCAGCGACGACAGGGGGCTTAGCAATCAGCCCCAGCATTTT.

CDR3 in DNA: TGTGCCAGCAGCGTAGGTACAGGAGAAGCTTTCTTT. It is translated as CASSVGTGEAFF. The chain joins TRBV9 to TRBJ1-1; D might be TRBD1 (5 bases). The CDR3 is 12 amino acids. Germline loops: CDR1 SGDLS, CDR2 YYNGEE. V was cut by 0 bases and J by 8 bases, with 8 bases left in between. The full variable domain, completed using reference TRBV9 and TRBJ1-1, is DSGVTQTPKHLITATGQRVTLRCSPRSGDLSVYWYQQSLDQGLQFLIQYYNGEERAKGNILERFSAQQFPDLHSELNLSSLELGDSALYFCASSVGTGEAFFGQGTRLTVV.

The V and J genes are TRBV5-1 and TRBJ2-1; possibly TRBD2 for D (7 bases). Looked up from germline, CDR1 is SGHRS and CDR2 is YFSETQ. The CDR3 extends over 15 amino acids. Trimming took off 1 base at V and 8 bases at J, with 16 bases between the two ends. CDR3 sequence reads: CASSLNPGGRDEQFF. In DNA, the CDR3 is TGCGCCAGCAGCTTGAATCCGGGGGGCAGGGATGAGCAGTTCTTC.

V gene TRBV7-2 combines with J gene TRBJ2-5; no reliable D call. Trimming shortened V by 5 bases and J by 1 base, and 5 bases separated the two germline ends. Germline lookup yields CDR1 SGHTA and CDR2 FQGNSA. The CDR3 has 12 residues. The CDR3 DNA is TGTGCCAGCAGCACTGTCCAAGAGACCCAGTACTTC. Amino acid sequence: CASSTVQETQYF.

This clone is a singleton in its sample. The chain carries TRBV6-1 and TRBJ2-1; tentatively, D is TRBD2 (6 bases). The CDR3 extends over 13 amino acids. V was shortened by 4 bases and J by 6 bases, with 10 bases between the two germline ends. From germline, CDR1 is MNHNS and CDR2 SASEGT. DNA of the CDR3: TGTGCCAGCAGTGGTGGGAGGCGCAATGAGCAGTTCTTC. Translated: CASSGGRRNEQFF.

The CDR3 DNA follows: TGCAGCGTTGAGGAGACAACCTACAATGAGCAGTTCTTC. It codes for CSVEETTYNEQFF. V and J are TRBV29-1 and TRBJ2-1; D unclear. The CDR3 sequence is 13 residues long. Germline V lookup: CDR1 SQVTM, CDR2 ANQGSEA. Between the trimmed V and J ends, which lost 3 bases and 2 bases, there was a span of 8 bases.

This rearrangement joins TRBV5-1 to TRBJ2-3; 13 bases agree with TRBD2. Germline V gives CDR1 SGHRS, CDR2 YFSETQ. The CDR3 is made up of 16 amino acids. The junction had 4 bases not matched to a gene; V was cut back by 2 bases and J by 4 bases. The CDR3 DNA follows: TGCGCCAGCAGCTTATCACTAGCGGGGGGGCCAGATACGCAGTATTTT. It translates to CASSLSLAGGPDTQYF.

The chain carries TRBV5-4 and TRBJ2-7; 10 positions agree with TRBD1. This CDR3 has 14 residues. The germline CDR1 and CDR2 sequences are SGHNT and YYREEE (reference sequence). V lost 0 bases to trimming and J lost 7 bases; unmatched junction nucleotides: 4. The CDR3 region has the DNA TGTGCCAGCAGCTTGGGGGGACAGGGGAAAGAGCAGTACTTC. This sequence encodes CASSLGGQGKEQYF.

This chain joins TRBV4-1 and TRBJ2-3; 7 positions agree with TRBD1. The CDR3 is 16 amino acids. Germline-derived CDR1 and CDR2 are MGHRA and YSYEKL. After removal of 4 bases from V and 2 bases from J, the junction contained 9 bases not matched to a gene. The CDR3 region is CASSRTGTAITDTQYF. The CDR3 coding sequence is TGCGCCAGCAGCCGGACCGGGACAGCAATCACAGATACGCAGTATTTT.

The chain recombines TRBV19 with TRBJ1-1; D is uncertain. CDR1 and CDR2 (germline): LNHDA, SQIVND (reference sequence). Trimming removed 5 bases at V and 2 bases at J, with 15 bases between. The CDR3 runs 15 residues. Here the CDR3 DNA reads TGTGCCAGTAGTGCCACCCCTTTATTTAACACTGAAGCTTTCTTT. It codes for CASSATPLFNTEAFF.